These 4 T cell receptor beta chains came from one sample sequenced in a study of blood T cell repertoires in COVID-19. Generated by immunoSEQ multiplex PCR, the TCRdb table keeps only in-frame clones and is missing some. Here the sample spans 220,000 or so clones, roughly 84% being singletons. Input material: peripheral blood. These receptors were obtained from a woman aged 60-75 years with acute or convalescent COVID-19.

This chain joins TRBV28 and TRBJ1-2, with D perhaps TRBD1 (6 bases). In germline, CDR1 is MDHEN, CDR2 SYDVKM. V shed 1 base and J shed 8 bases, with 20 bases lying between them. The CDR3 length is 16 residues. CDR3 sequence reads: CASSLLGQGLPGGYTF. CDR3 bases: TGTGCCAGCAGTTTATTGGGGCAGGGGCTTCCGGGAGGCTACACCTTC.

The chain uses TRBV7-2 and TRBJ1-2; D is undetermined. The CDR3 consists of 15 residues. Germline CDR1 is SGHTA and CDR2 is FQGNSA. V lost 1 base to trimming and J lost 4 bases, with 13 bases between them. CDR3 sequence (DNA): TGTGCCAGCAGCTTAGGGATGGGTAGCGTCTATGGCTACACCTTC. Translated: CASSLGMGSVYGYTF.

The CDR3 is CAWSVGIASGGLTDTQYF. The CDR3 coding sequence is TGTGCCTGGAGTGTCGGTATTGCTAGCGGGGGCCTCACAGATACGCAGTATTTT. The gene calls are TRBV30 and TRBJ2-3, with TRBD2 identical over 10 bases. V trimming: 0 bases; J trimming: 2 bases; junction bases outside the gene matches: 11. Germline V CDR1 and CDR2: GTSNPN, SVGIG (reference sequence). This CDR3 comprises 18 residues.

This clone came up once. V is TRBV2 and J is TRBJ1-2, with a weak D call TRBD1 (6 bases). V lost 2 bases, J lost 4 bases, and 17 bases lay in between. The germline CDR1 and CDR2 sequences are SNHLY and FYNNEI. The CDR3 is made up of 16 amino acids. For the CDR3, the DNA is TGTGCCAGCAGTGAAAGGACAGTCAGAAGCGGCTATGGCTACACCTTC. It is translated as CASSERTVRSGYGYTF.